This T cell receptor (beta chain) was captured by sequencing in a study of shared clonotypes between healthy human individuals. This CDR3 has 15 amino acids. Looked up from germline, CDR1 is SGDLS and CDR2 is YYNGEE. Trimming at V came to 0 bases and at J to 4 bases, leaving 4 bases not matched to a gene. Clones were read by immunoSEQ multiplex PCR, and TCRdb kept only the in-frame ones, dropping some. The profile shows over a million clones, 70% to 80% of them singletons. This clone was seen more than once but under ten times. At the DNA level, this CDR3 is encoded by other sequences in the same sample as well.

The chain has TRBV9 and TRBJ2-1; TRBD2 matches 7 bases. The sequence came from a man aged 18 to 35 in good health. Some clones in this sample may be carry-over from other donors' samples. Sequencing was done on a sample of memory CD4+ T cells from PBMCs. Subset in this sample: CD45RA-negative fraction. CDR3 region: CASSVGTSVYNEQFF. CDR3 in DNA: TGTGCCAGCAGCGTAGGCACTAGCGTGTACAATGAGCAGTTCTTC. The full variable domain, with the rest looked up from reference TRBV9 and TRBJ2-1, is DSGVTQTPKHLITATGQRVTLRCSPRSGDLSVYWYQQSLDQGLQFLIQYYNGEERAKGNILERFSAQQFPDLHSELNLSSLELGDSALYFCASSVGTSVYNEQFFGPGTRLTVL.